This T cell receptor beta chain emerged from a study of T-cell memory formation after mild COVID-19. Study results and caveats: Among clones peaking at day 37 in the second wave, SARS-CoV-2 specificity remained unconfirmed.

TCRdb passed the 5' RACE reads through MiXCR, listing each CDR3 protein once. This table holds approximately 410,000 distinct CDR3 sequences, 20% to 30% found once. Regarding this clonotype: The antigen is unknown.

Trimming removed 3 bases from V and 6 bases from J, with 15 bases in between. The length of the CDR3 is 15 residues. The germline V gene encodes CDR1 SEHNR and CDR2 FQNEAQ (reference sequence). The chain combines TRBV7-9 with TRBJ1-5, with a weak D call TRBD1 (5 bases). Sequenced material: PBMCs or a T cell subset sorted from them (not recorded which). The origin of this receptor is an adult woman who had mild COVID-19 (a few samples of this study predate the infection). Cell type and time point are not known. In nucleotides, the CDR3 is TGTGCCAGCAGCTTGCAGGGAGGTTTAGGTCAGCCCCAGCATTTT. It is translated as CASSLQGGLGQPQHF. Using reference TRBV7-9 and TRBJ1-5 for the parts outside the CDR3, the full variable domain is DTGVSQNPRHKITKRGQNVTFRCDPISEHNRLYWYRQTLGQGPEFLTYFQNEAQLEKSRLLSDRFSAERPKGSFSTLEIQRTEQGDSAMYLCASSLQGGLGQPQHFGDGTRLSIL.